Below, 32 T cell receptor beta chains from the same sample are listed, as sequenced in a study of blood T cell repertoires in COVID-19. Generated by immunoSEQ multiplex PCR, the TCRdb table keeps only in-frame clones and is missing some. Of under 150,000 clones listed, around nine tenths are singletons. What was sequenced was peripheral blood. These receptors all come from a human donor in a cohort sampled during active COVID-19.

The J gene is TRBJ1-2, the V gene TRBV10-3, with D possibly being TRBD1 (6 bases). V was clipped by 3 bases and J by 4 bases, with 9 bases between them. The CDR3 sequence is 13 residues long. Germline CDR1 ENHRY, CDR2 SYGVKD. In nucleotides, the CDR3 is TGTGCCATCAGTGAACCAGGGGCCTATGGCTACACCTTC. It codes for CAISEPGAYGYTF.

The chain combines TRBV4-1 with TRBJ1-4, with a tentative D call TRBD1 (6 bases). The germline V and J ends were trimmed by 1 base and 0 bases, with 21 bases remaining between them. Germline CDR1 is MGHRA and CDR2 is YSYEKL. The CDR3 is 20 amino acids. The CDR3 DNA reads as TGCGCCAGCAGCCAAGTGCGTCAGGGGTCCCTCTTCTCAACTAATGAAAAACTGTTTTTT. Its protein is CASSQVRQGSLFSTNEKLFF.

This clone came up a few times. V gene TRBV2 combines with J gene TRBJ1-5, with unresolved D. CDR1 is SNHLY, CDR2 FYNNEI, per germline. The germline V and J ends were trimmed by 6 bases and 1 base, with 13 bases remaining between them. CDR3 length: 15 amino acids. The CDR3 DNA is TGTGCCAGCAGGGAGGGCAGCACCAGCAATCAGCCCCAGCATTTT. Translated, it gives CASREGSTSNQPQHF.

The V gene is TRBV19, the J gene TRBJ1-2; possibly TRBD1 for D (5 bases). The CDR3 runs to 14 residues. V was trimmed by 3 bases and J by 8 bases, leaving 16 bases between them. Germline-derived CDR1 and CDR2 are LNHDA and SQIVND (reference sequence). The CDR3, as DNA: TGTGCCAGTAGTATCCCGATGCAGGGTGGGGGCTACACCTTC. It encodes CASSIPMQGGGYTF.

This sequence joins TRBV14 and TRBJ2-5; D gene ambiguous. Germline V gene lookup returns CDR1 SGHDN and CDR2 FVKESK. Trimming removed 1 base at V and 5 bases at J, with 11 bases between. The CDR3 consists of 14 residues. The CDR3 region has the DNA TGTGCCAGCAGCCAAGGTGTCGACTTCGAGACCCAGTACTTC. Translated: CASSQGVDFETQYF.

The chain is built from TRBV6-2 or TRBV6-3 and TRBJ2-5; D not resolved. Germline CDR1 MNHEY, CDR2 SVGEGT. Trimming removed 5 bases at V and 7 bases at J, with 11 bases between. This CDR3 spans 12 amino acids. DNA for the CDR3: TGTGCCAGCAGTCCCAACTTTGGGACCCAGTACTTC. This encodes CASSPNFGTQYF.

The sample holds one count of this clone. Other DNA sequences from this sample encode an identical CDR3 as well. The V and J genes are TRBV18 and TRBJ1-5; a weak D match, TRBD1 (6 bases). The CDR3 runs 14 residues. V lost 3 bases to trimming and J lost 1 base, with 7 bases between them. Germline V gene sequence: CDR1 KGHSH, CDR2 LQKENI. CDR3 region: CASSPQGSNQPQHF. In DNA, the CDR3 is TGTGCCAGCTCACCCCAGGGGAGCAATCAGCCCCAGCATTTT.

Many counts were recorded for this clone. The chain has TRBV5-5 and TRBJ2-2; 7 nucleotides match TRBD1. This CDR3 comprises 16 residues. V dropped 3 bases and J dropped 3; count of bases not matched to a gene: 8. Per the germline V gene, CDR1 is SGHKS and CDR2 is YYEKEE (reference sequence). CDR3 in DNA: TGTGCCAGCAGCTCACGAGGGGGCGCAGACACCGGGGAGCTGTTTTTT. This codes for CASSSRGGADTGELFF.

This clone showed up just once. Here the CDR3 DNA reads TGCGCCAGCAGCCAAGTAAGTCAGTCTGAGCAGTTCTTC. Translation: CASSQVSQSEQFF. This chain joins TRBV4-1 and TRBJ2-1; the D is unclear. Trimming shortened V by 1 base and J by 9 bases, and 10 bases separated the two germline ends. The germline V gene has CDR1 MGHRA and CDR2 YSYEKL. CDR3 length: 13 residues.

This chain joins TRBV28 and TRBJ1-5; 7 bases are shared with TRBD1. The length of the CDR3 is 16 residues. Germline loops: CDR1 MDHEN, CDR2 SYDVKM. The trim removed 2 bases at V and 6 bases at J, leaving 10 bases unmatched. The CDR3 region is CASSLSGQAKSQPQHF. The DNA of the CDR3 is TGTGCCAGCAGTTTAAGTGGACAGGCCAAAAGTCAGCCCCAGCATTTT.

This chain joins TRBV20-1 and TRBJ1-2; TRBD1 agrees at 7 bases. The CDR3 sequence is 11 residues long. Germline V gives CDR1 DFQATT, CDR2 SNEGSKA (reference sequence). V was clipped by 5 bases and J by 7 bases; unmatched bases: 4. The CDR3 sequence: CSAVRQGGYTF. In DNA, the CDR3 is TGCAGTGCTGTCCGACAGGGTGGCTACACCTTC.

This clone has a single count. V gene TRBV7-3 combines with J gene TRBJ2-7; D perhaps matches TRBD1 (5 bases). CDR3 length: 14 residues. Germline-derived CDR1 and CDR2 are SGHTA and FQGTGA. V was trimmed by 2 bases and J by 2 bases, leaving 10 bases between them. In DNA form, the CDR3 reads TGTGCCAGCAGCTTAGGGGCAGGGCCCTACGAGCAGTACTTC. The encoded protein is CASSLGAGPYEQYF.

The chain employs TRBV7-9 and TRBJ1-6; 7 bases fit TRBD1. Trimming at V came to 5 bases and at J to 12 bases, leaving 7 bases not matched to a gene. The CDR3 loop spans 13 amino acids. Germline assignment: CDR1 SEHNR and CDR2 FQNEAQ (reference sequence). The chain's CDR3 is CASSQRGQRPLHF. CDR3 in DNA: TGTGCCAGCAGCCAAAGGGGACAGCGACCCCTCCACTTT. The entire variable domain, with the rest obtained from reference TRBV7-9 and TRBJ1-6, is as follows: DTGVSQNPRHKITKRGQNVTFRCDPISEHNRLYWYRQTLGQGPEFLTYFQNEAQLEKSRLLSDRFSAERPKGSFSTLEIQRTEQGDSAMYLCASSQRGQRPLHFGNGTRLTVT.

The rearrangement joins TRBV27 to TRBJ1-2; D ambiguous. CDR3 length: 13 amino acids. The V gene lost 4 bases and the J gene lost 6 bases, with 12 bases spanning the gap. Per the germline V gene, CDR1 is MNHEY and CDR2 is SMNVEV (reference sequence). The CDR3 loop is CASSSRRGDGYTF. In DNA, the CDR3 is TGTGCCAGCAGTTCTCGCCGGGGAGATGGCTACACCTTC.

The rearrangement links TRBV11-1 to TRBJ2-7; TRBD2 is a possible D gene (7 bases). Trimming took off 5 bases at V and 1 base at J, with 18 bases between the two ends. Germline V gene sequence: CDR1 SGHAT, CDR2 FQDESV (reference sequence). The CDR3 length is 16 residues. The CDR3 loop is CASSGTSLGGSYEQYF. The CDR3 DNA reads TGTGCCAGCAGCGGGACAAGTTTGGGAGGGTCCTACGAGCAGTACTTC.

This CDR3 reads CASSYGGQAGNTIYF. DNA of the CDR3: TGCGCCAGCAGCTATGGCGGGCAGGCAGGAAACACCATATATTTT. The chain couples TRBV5-1 to TRBJ1-3, with D uncertain. The V gene's germline CDR1 is SGHRS and CDR2 YFSETQ. Trimming removed 3 bases from V and 4 bases from J, with 14 bases in between. This CDR3 has 15 residues.

This clone was counted only a few times. This rearrangement joins TRBV7-3 to TRBJ2-1; D uncertain. The germline V and J ends were trimmed by 5 bases and 15 bases, with 20 bases remaining between them. CDR3 length: 13 residues. Germline V gene data show CDR1 as SGHTA and CDR2 as FQGTGA. The CDR3: CASSPQVLEPAFF. CDR3 bases: TGTGCCAGCAGCCCCCAAGTACTGGAGCCGGCGTTCTTC.

The rearrangement joins TRBV5-1 to TRBJ2-7; D possibly corresponds to TRBD1 (5 bases). This CDR3 has 14 residues. Germline loops: CDR1 SGHRS, CDR2 YFSETQ. V was clipped by 4 bases and J by 3 bases, with 14 bases between them. DNA of the CDR3: TGCGCCAGCAGCCCCAGACAGAACGTCTACGAGCAGTACTTC. It encodes CASSPRQNVYEQYF.

The chain has TRBV5-6 and TRBJ2-2; tentatively, D is TRBD2 (5 bases). Per germline, CDR1 SGHDT and CDR2 YYEEEE. This CDR3 has 13 amino acids. With 4 bases removed from V and 6 bases from J, the gap between germline ends came to 10 bases. The CDR3 sequence: CASSAPSPGELFF. The CDR3 region has the DNA TGTGCCAGCAGCGCCCCTAGCCCCGGGGAGCTGTTTTTT. Filled out from reference TRBV5-6 and TRBJ2-2, the complete variable domain reads DAGVTQSPTHLIKTRGQQVTLRCSPKSGHDTVSWYQQALGQGPQFIFQYYEEEERQRGNFPDRFSGHQFPNYSSELNVNALLLGDSALYLCASSAPSPGELFFGEGSRLTVL.

V usage is TRBV5-1 and J usage is TRBJ2-2; D remains unclear. The CDR3 runs 13 residues. CDR1 and CDR2 from the germline V gene are SGHRS and YFSETQ. Trimming shortened V by 1 base and J by 5 bases, and 6 bases separated the two germline ends. CDR3 nucleotide sequence: TGCGCCAGCAGCTTGACTCTGACCGGGGAGCTGTTTTTT. Protein product: CASSLTLTGELFF.

V is TRBV9 and J is TRBJ2-7; weak D call: TRBD2 (6 bases). In germline, CDR1 is SGDLS, CDR2 YYNGEE. Trimming cost V 4 bases and J 4 bases, with 12 bases left between them. CDR3 length: 13 residues. CDR3 amino acids: CASSTLGGYEQYF. CDR3 in DNA: TGTGCCAGCAGCACCTTGGGAGGTTACGAGCAGTACTTC.

The CDR3 here is CASSLSGTGGRETQYF. The CDR3 DNA is TGTGCCAGCAGTTTATCTGGGACAGGGGGCAGGGAGACCCAGTACTTC. The rearrangement uses TRBV27 and TRBJ2-5; 12 bases map to TRBD1. Trimming took 0 bases from V and 5 from J; bases not matched to a gene: 4. CDR1 MNHEY and CDR2 SMNVEV come from the germline V gene (reference sequence). The CDR3 is 16 amino acids.

This sequence joins TRBV18 and TRBJ1-1; a weak D match, TRBD1 (6 bases). Germline values: CDR1 KGHSH, CDR2 LQKENI. With 0 bases removed from V and 2 bases from J, the gap between germline ends came to 10 bases. This CDR3 is built from 15 residues. DNA of the CDR3: TGTGCCAGCTCACCACCCACCGGGACAAACACTGAAGCTTTCTTT. Protein: CASSPPTGTNTEAFF.

This chain links TRBV27 with TRBJ2-3; TRBD1 might be the D (5 bases). The CDR3 runs 15 residues. Trimming removed 7 bases at V and 0 bases at J, with 14 bases between. Germline V lookup: CDR1 MNHEY, CDR2 SMNVEV (reference sequence). The CDR3 reads CASNLGVSSTDTQYF. CDR3 DNA sequence: TGTGCCAGCAACCTAGGGGTTTCTAGCACAGATACGCAGTATTTT.

The chain employs TRBV25-1 and TRBJ1-4; 7 bases map to TRBD1. CDR1 MGHDK and CDR2 SYGVNS come from the germline V gene. CDR3 length: 13 residues. J gave up 8 bases and V 4 bases, and 4 bases lay outside the gene matches. CDR3 loop: CASSVTGTEKLFF. CDR3 in DNA: TGTGCCAGCAGTGTGACAGGGACAGAAAAACTGTTTTTT.

This clone was observed once. CDR3 amino acids: CASSPQTYQQYF. The CDR3 nucleotides are TGTGCCAGCAGCCCCCAGACTTATCAGCAGTACTTC. The chain joins TRBV3-1 (or the pseudogene TRBV3-2) to TRBJ2-7, with D unresolved. Germline lookup yields CDR1 LGHDT and CDR2 YNNKEL (reference sequence). Between the trimmed V and J ends, which lost 4 bases and 8 bases, there was a span of 12 bases. There are 12 residues in the CDR3.

The rearrangement uses TRBV5-1 and TRBJ2-3; D gene uncertain. The CDR3 runs to 13 residues. Germline V gene data show CDR1 as SGHRS and CDR2 as YFSETQ. Trimming took off 1 base at V and 0 bases at J, with 3 bases between the two ends. This CDR3 reads CASSLPSTDTQYF. In DNA, the CDR3 is TGCGCCAGCAGCTTGCCTAGCACAGATACGCAGTATTTT.

Here the CDR3 DNA reads TGTGCCAGAAGCTTGAAGCAGGGGGCTATCAATAATGAAAAACTGTTTTTT. It codes for CARSLKQGAINNEKLFF. The chain employs TRBV5-3 and TRBJ1-4; TRBD1 aligns across 8 bases. TRBV5-3 is sorted into the ORF group, with uncertain function. The junction had 9 bases not matched to a gene; V was cut back by 1 base and J by 4 bases. The CDR3 totals 17 residues.

The J gene is TRBJ2-1, the V gene TRBV4-2; tentative D call: TRBD1 (7 bases). CDR1 and CDR2 (germline): LGHNA, YNFKEQ. This CDR3 has 15 amino acids. The V end lost 0 bases, the J end lost 5 bases, and 11 bases lay between the germline ends. CDR3 DNA: TGTGCCAGCAGCCAAGACCAGGGGGAGGACAATGAGCAGTTCTTC. This sequence encodes CASSQDQGEDNEQFF.

This clone was found once. This chain connects TRBV5-6 to TRBJ2-1, with 7 bases aligning to TRBD2. Germline CDR1 is SGHDT and CDR2 is YYEEEE. The CDR3 contains 18 residues. V shed 4 bases and J 5 bases; nucleotides not matched to a gene: 18. The CDR3 nucleotides read TGTGCCAGCAGCAGCGGACCTAGATGGCGGGAGATAAACAATGAGCAGTTCTTC. It yields the protein CASSSGPRWREINNEQFF. Using reference TRBV5-6 and TRBJ2-1 for the parts outside the CDR3, the full variable domain is DAGVTQSPTHLIKTRGQQVTLRCSPKSGHDTVSWYQQALGQGPQFIFQYYEEEERQRGNFPDRFSGHQFPNYSSELNVNALLLGDSALYLCASSSGPRWREINNEQFFGPGTRLTVL.

The chain recombines TRBV11-2 with TRBJ1-3, with 7 positions matching TRBD1. The CDR3 runs 17 residues. V gave up 3 bases and J gave up 0 bases; unmatched junction bases: 8. CDR1 SGHAT and CDR2 FQNNGV come from the germline V gene. In DNA, the CDR3 is TGTGCCAGCAGCTTGCGGACAGGTTCCTACTCTGGAAACACCATATATTTT. Amino acids: CASSLRTGSYSGNTIYF.

The chain carries TRBV11-2 and TRBJ2-1; the D is unclear. Germline CDR1 and CDR2: SGHAT and FQNNGV. Trimming stripped 0 bases from V and 4 bases from J, with 7 bases between. CDR3 length: 14 residues. The CDR3 bases are TGTGCCAGCAGCTTAGACGGGTTTTACAATGAGCAGTTCTTC. Its translation: CASSLDGFYNEQFF. The full variable domain, with the rest looked up from reference TRBV11-2 and TRBJ2-1, is EAGVAQSPRYKIIEKRQSVAFWCNPISGHATLYWYQQILGQGPKLLIQFQNNGVVDDSQLPKDRFSAERLKGVDSTLKIQPAKLEDSAVYLCASSLDGFYNEQFFGPGTRLTVL.